This TCR beta chain was captured by sequencing in a study of blood T cell repertoires in COVID-19. Overall study: COVID-19 samples collected from the United States, Italy and Spain covered acute and convalescent phases. T cells, B-cell-depleted T cells, or PBMCs provided the cDNA or gDNA that served as material.

Clones were sequenced by immunoSEQ multiplex PCR, and TCRdb holds only the in-frame ones, with some missing. The data show 200,000 to 250,000 clones, 83% seen once. The CDR3 length is 11 residues. In germline, CDR1 is DFQATT, CDR2 SNEGSKA (reference sequence). Sequencing was carried out using peripheral blood. The chain combines TRBV20-1 with TRBJ1-1; D ambiguous. The receptor's source is a woman between 25 and 40 years old with COVID-19, enrolled during active disease. The CDR3 DNA reads TGCAGGGGGAGTGCCGGGACTGAAGCTTTCTTT. Translation gives CRGSAGTEAFF.